Listed below are T cell receptor beta chains from one sample, sequenced in a study of blood T cell repertoires in COVID-19. Clones were sequenced by immunoSEQ multiplex PCR, and TCRdb holds only the in-frame ones, with some missing. The profile shows about 350,000 clones, about nine tenths of them singletons. Sequenced material: PBMCs or T cells enriched from blood (not recorded which). The origin of the receptors is a woman aged 25 to 39 who had been exposed to COVID-19. Each CDR3 is given with its conserved first and last residue. D genes are given only for firm matches. Size is omitted from some rows. Given values are once, few, many or a class for expanded clones.

clone_size	v_call	d_call	j_call	cdr3_aa	cdr3_nt
-	TRBV2	TRBD1	TRBJ2-3	CASSEGQGIPSSTDTQYF	TGTGCCAGCAGCGAGGGACAGGGAATCCCTTCTAGCACAGATACGCAGTATTTT
-	TRBV12-3/TRBV12-4	-	TRBJ1-1	CASSLSETEAFF	TGTGCCAGCAGTTTGAGCGAAACTGAAGCTTTCTTT
-	TRBV5-1	-	TRBJ1-2	CASSLGAGYGYTF	TGCGCCAGCAGCTTGGGGGCTGGCTATGGCTACACCTTC
-	TRBV5-5	TRBD1	TRBJ1-2	CASSSGQDYGYTF	TGTGCCAGCAGCTCCGGACAGGACTATGGCTACACCTTC
-	TRBV27	-	TRBJ2-4	CASSFITGKLPAKNIQYF	TGTGCCAGCAGTTTCATTACGGGGAAACTACCAGCCAAAAACATTCAGTACTTC
-	TRBV3-1/TRBV3-2	TRBD1	TRBJ1-4	CASSRQGQGVEKLFF	TGTGCCAGCAGCCGACAGGGACAGGGGGTCGAAAAACTGTTTTTT
-	TRBV7-9	TRBD2	TRBJ2-5	CASSSPFRAGEFQETQYF	TGTGCCAGCAGCTCCCCCTTCCGGGCGGGAGAGTTCCAAGAGACCCAGTACTTC
-	TRBV28	TRBD1	TRBJ2-1	CASTPTGARRFAQFF	TGTGCCAGCACTCCTACAGGGGCGAGGCGATTCGCGCAGTTCTTC
-	TRBV6-5	-	TRBJ2-7	CASSYIGSTPTYEQYF	TGTGCCAGCAGTTACATCGGGAGCACCCCAACCTACGAGCAGTACTTC
-	TRBV5-1	TRBD1	TRBJ2-7	CASSLGGTDYLYEQYF	TGCGCCAGCAGCTTGGGGGGGACAGACTACCTCTACGAGCAGTACTTC
-	TRBV2	-	TRBJ2-1	CASRWDINNEQFF	TGTGCCAGCAGATGGGACATCAACAATGAGCAGTTCTTC
-	TRBV27	TRBD2	TRBJ2-5	CASRFGTRSPSQYF	TGTGCCAGCAGGTTCGGGACTAGGTCCCCGTCCCAGTACTTC
-	TRBV27	-	TRBJ2-1	CASSFWDNNEQFF	TGTGCCAGCAGTTTCTGGGACAACAATGAGCAGTTCTTC
-	TRBV30	-	TRBJ1-5	CAWILRNNQPQHF	TGTGCCTGGATATTGCGTAACAATCAGCCCCAGCATTTT
-	TRBV6-5	-	TRBJ2-7	CASTHKWDSAYEQYF	TGTGCCAGCACCCATAAATGGGACTCAGCGTACGAGCAGTACTTC
once	TRBV19	TRBD1	TRBJ2-7	CASSRDRAAEQYF	TGTGCCAGTAGTCGGGACAGGGCTGCCGAGCAGTACTTC
-	TRBV10-1	TRBD2	TRBJ2-1	CASSGGGRAYNEQFF	TGCGCCAGCAGTGGGGGCGGGAGGGCCTACAATGAGCAGTTCTTC
-	TRBV19	TRBD2	TRBJ2-1	CASSILAGLADRNEQFF	TGTGCCAGTAGTATATTGGCAGGGCTAGCGGATAGGAATGAGCAGTTCTTC
-	TRBV11-2	-	TRBJ1-2	CASSLGQGPGYTF	TGTGCCAGCAGTCTAGGTCAGGGGCCTGGCTACACCTTC
-	TRBV3-1/TRBV3-2	TRBD2	TRBJ2-7	CASSLERGRGYEQYF	TGTGCCAGCAGCCTCGAGAGAGGGCGGGGGTACGAGCAGTACTTC
-	TRBV30	-	TRBJ1-5	CAWSVRGGQPQHF	TGTGCCTGGAGTGTCAGGGGCGGTCAGCCCCAGCATTTT
-	TRBV5-5	TRBD2	TRBJ2-1	CASSSIAGTSGTYNEQFF	TGTGCCAGCAGCTCGATCGCCGGGACTAGCGGCACCTACAATGAGCAGTTCTTC